Detailed here is one TCR beta chain. This clonotype was seen a few times. Its antigen is not yet known. The input lacks base qualities; no much larger clone sits a single base away. The data are from a study of T-cell reconstitution after alpha-beta-depleted transplantation in children (dated by TCRdb to about 2016). For context, the study as a whole: T-cell immune reconstitution after TCRalphabeta/CD19-depleted allogeneic hematopoietic cell transplantation in children was quantitatively tracked in the study by means of TCR repertoire profiling. The study at large found these results: Hyperexpanded clone frequencies declined over subsequent months; after one year, T-cell counts and TCRbeta diversity were mostly attributed to newly produced T cells. In some patients, high TCRbeta diversity at day 60 was attributed to recipient T cells and intrathymic progenitors that had survived conditioning. The apparently early alphabetaT-cell count recovery about two months after transplant was reportedly dependent on only several hundred rapidly expanded clones derived from non-depleted graft cells.

Counted from cysteine to phenylalanine, this CDR3 has 14 amino acids. The read is trimmed to its CDR3 DNA, 42 bases read in frame from base 1. V loses 2 bases, J loses 1 base, and the germline ends lie 10 bases apart. The germline V gene supplies CDR1 SGHRS and CDR2 YFSETQ. The sample's time point label is to be understood as: day 60 (about 2 months) after transplantation. The sample's treatment or condition label is to be understood as: allogeneic hematopoietic cell transplantation with graft depleted of TCRalphabeta T cells and CD19 B cells. TCRalphabeta/CD19-depleted allogeneic hematopoietic cell grafts were given to the transplant recipients, all of whom were children. Library preparation used PCR. The reads were generated on an Illumina HiSeq 2500. Molecular barcoding was employed in the preparation of TCR libraries, with unique molecular identifiers being used to normalize TCRbeta repertoire quantification. TCRdb ran its own pipeline on the public reads, namely fastp trimming at Q25 and MiXCR clone calling, and kept in-frame beta chains. Each entry is one CDR3 protein sequence, shown with its most common DNA and genes. In all, the sample holds roughly 32,000 distinct CDR3 sequences, and under 8% of those were seen once. The leading ten clones occupy 20% to 30% of the sample.

The sequence came from a child in the first two years of life who had a stem cell transplant for acute myeloid leukemia, so the T cells may come from the graft donor. This specimen was peripheral blood, taken 60 days after TCRalphabeta/CD19-depleted stem cell transplant. The V and J genes are TRBV5-1 and TRBJ2-7; no D gene can be assigned with confidence. This receptor has the CDR3 CASSFDWGSYEQYF. The DNA sequence is TGCGCCAGCAGCTTCGATTGGGGTTCCTACGAGCAGTACTTC.